This entry lists 23 T cell receptor beta chains sequenced from one sample in a study of blood T cell repertoires in COVID-19. Only in-frame clones appear in the TCRdb table, and some are missing; sequencing was by immunoSEQ multiplex PCR. The sample contains roughly 180,000 clones, 75% to 85% of which appear only once. Sequences were obtained from PBMCs or T cells enriched from blood (not recorded which). The receptors originated from a middle-aged man who had recovered from COVID-19.

This chain joins TRBV6-5 and TRBJ1-1; 9 bases are shared with TRBD1. CDR1 is MNHEY, CDR2 SVGAGI, per germline. J was trimmed by 11 bases and V by 3 bases; bases with no gene match: 7. CDR3 length: 13 amino acids. The CDR3 protein is CASSYTGGAVAFF. The CDR3 DNA reads TGTGCCAGCAGTTATACAGGGGGCGCGGTGGCTTTCTTT.

The CDR3 here is CASSLEQAGLNTEAFF. The CDR3 DNA follows: TGTGCCAGCAGCTTAGAGCAGGCTGGCCTGAACACTGAAGCTTTCTTT. The chain uses TRBV7-2 and TRBJ1-1; no reliable D call. The ends were cut back, 1 base at V and 0 bases at J, with 12 bases in the middle. The CDR3 covers 16 residues. Germline values: CDR1 SGHTA, CDR2 FQGNSA.

CDR3 bases: TGTGCCAGCAAGGTTAGCTACTACAATGAGCAGTTCTTC. Translation: CASKVSYYNEQFF. V is TRBV2 and J is TRBJ2-1; D is uncertain. CDR3 size: 13 residues. V lost 7 bases and J 3 bases, leaving 10 bases between the germline ends. Looked up from germline, CDR1 is SNHLY and CDR2 is FYNNEI.

The CDR3 spells CATSAGQGYQETQYF. DNA for the CDR3: TGTGCCACCAGTGCGGGACAGGGGTACCAAGAGACCCAGTACTTC. This chain links TRBV24-1 with TRBJ2-5; 10 bases are a match to TRBD1. CDR3 length: 15 residues. The germline CDR1 and CDR2 sequences are KGHDR and SFDVKD. V shed 5 bases and J 0 bases; nucleotides not matched to a gene: 2.

The CDR3 bases are TGTGCCAGCAGCCCACCTCGCCGGGGGGCGGGAGGCAATCAGCCCCAGCATTTT. Protein sequence: CASSPPRRGAGGNQPQHF. The chain has TRBV5-8 and TRBJ1-5; D is possibly TRBD1 (6 bases). The CDR3 sequence is 18 residues long. V was shortened by 4 bases and J by 2 bases, with 22 bases between the two germline ends. CDR1 and CDR2 (germline): SGHTS, YDEGEE.

The gene calls are TRBV29-1 and TRBJ2-6, with D possibly matching TRBD1 (6 bases). The germline V and J ends were trimmed by 3 bases and 0 bases, with 18 bases remaining between them. Germline V gives CDR1 SQVTM, CDR2 ANQGSEA. There are 18 residues in the CDR3. The CDR3, as DNA: TGCAGCGTTGATTTGGAGGACAGTTCCTCCTCTGGGGCCAACGTCCTGACTTTC. Translation gives CSVDLEDSSSSGANVLTF.

The genes are TRBV5-1 and TRBJ1-4, with D possibly being TRBD1 (6 bases). Per germline, CDR1 SGHRS and CDR2 YFSETQ. The CDR3 extends over 16 amino acids. V was pared by 0 bases and J by 3 bases, with 12 bases between. Here the CDR3 reads CASSLEGGSANEKLFF. The CDR3 DNA is TGCGCCAGCAGCTTGGAGGGGGGGTCGGCTAATGAAAAACTGTTTTTT.

The count of this clone is one. This chain uses TRBV7-2 with TRBJ2-1, with TRBD2 matching over 10 bases. J lost 6 bases, V lost 5 bases, and 10 bases had no gene match. The CDR3 is 16 residues long. Per the germline V gene, CDR1 is SGHTA and CDR2 is FQGNSA. DNA for the CDR3: TGTGCCAGCAGCGTCCAAGCGGGAGGGCCAGTCAATGAGCAGTTCTTC. This gives the protein CASSVQAGGPVNEQFF. The complete variable domain, with remaining parts taken from reference TRBV7-2 and TRBJ2-1, reads GAGVSQSPSNKVTEKGKDVELRCDPISGHTALYWYRQSLGQGLEFLIYFQGNSAPDKSGLPSDRFSAERTGGSVSTLTIQRTQQEDSAVYLCASSVQAGGPVNEQFFGPGTRLTVL.

This clone has more than one count but fewer than ten. The V gene is TRBV6-2 or TRBV6-3, the J gene TRBJ2-1; a weak D match, TRBD2 (5 bases). CDR1 and CDR2 from the germline V gene are MNHEY and SVGEGT. Trimming took off 2 bases at V and 10 bases at J, with 6 bases between the two ends. CDR3 length: 11 residues. DNA for the CDR3: TGTGCCAGCAGTTACCCGGGAGAGCAGTTCTTC. The encoded protein is CASSYPGEQFF.

The chain employs TRBV4-3 and TRBJ1-1, with unresolved D. The CDR3 sequence is 14 residues long. Trimming shortened V by 0 bases and J by 1 base, and 6 bases separated the two germline ends. The germline V gene encodes CDR1 LGHNA and CDR2 YSLEER. The CDR3 DNA reads TGCGCCAGCAGCCAAGATCAGTGGAACACTGAAGCTTTCTTT. Its translation is CASSQDQWNTEAFF.

The J gene is TRBJ2-5, the V gene TRBV2; 11 bases fit TRBD2. The trim removed 4 bases at V and 3 bases at J, leaving 4 bases unmatched. The CDR3 extends over 15 amino acids. Germline lookup yields CDR1 SNHLY and CDR2 FYNNEI. The CDR3, as DNA: TGTGCCAGCAGTGTACTACTAGCGGGAGAAGAGACCCAGTACTTC. This encodes CASSVLLAGEETQYF.

The chain carries TRBV5-4 and TRBJ1-2; 7 bases are a match to TRBD1. This CDR3 contains 14 residues. J lost 7 bases, V lost 4 bases, and 10 bases had no gene match. Germline CDR1 and CDR2: SGHNT and YYREEE (reference sequence). The CDR3: CASSRDRELLGYTF. The CDR3 DNA sequence: TGTGCCAGCAGCCGAGACAGGGAACTTCTTGGCTACACCTTC.

This chain's CDR3 is CASSEGGQGLSYNSPLHF. DNA of the CDR3: TGTGCCAGCAGTGAAGGGGGACAGGGCCTGTCCTATAATTCACCCCTCCACTTT. The rearrangement links TRBV2 to TRBJ1-6; 9 bases are a match to TRBD1. CDR3 length: 18 amino acids. Germline V gene lookup returns CDR1 SNHLY and CDR2 FYNNEI. V was pared by 1 base and J by 1 base, with 5 bases of the junction left unmatched.

V usage is TRBV5-8 and J usage is TRBJ2-2, with 8 bases fitting TRBD2. Losses at the gene ends were 4 bases for V and 4 bases for J; bases not matched to a gene: 6. Germline CDR1 SGHTS, CDR2 YDEGEE. The length of the CDR3 is 15 residues. The CDR3 nucleotides read TGTGCCAGCAGCCCGCGGGGGGCCAGCACCGGGGAGCTGTTTTTT. Protein: CASSPRGASTGELFF.

The chain employs TRBV4-3 and TRBJ2-5, with D possibly TRBD1 on 6 matching bases. Germline values: CDR1 LGHNA, CDR2 YSLEER. V was cut by 4 bases and J by 2 bases, with 14 bases left in between. The CDR3 loop spans 15 amino acids. In nucleotides, the CDR3 is TGCGCCAGCAGCCCCTGGGTCGGACAGCAAGAGACCCAGTACTTC. This gives the protein CASSPWVGQQETQYF.

The chain couples TRBV9 to TRBJ1-1, with TRBD1 matching over 7 bases. Trimming cost V 2 bases and J 0 bases; bases outside gene matches: 4. The germline CDR1 and CDR2 sequences are SGDLS and YYNGEE. The CDR3 contains 15 residues. CDR3 in amino acids: CASSVTGRLNTEAFF. The CDR3 DNA follows: TGTGCCAGCAGCGTGACAGGGCGACTGAACACTGAAGCTTTCTTT.

The V call is TRBV19, the J call TRBJ1-5; a weak D match, TRBD1 (6 bases). Trimming took 1 base from V and 2 from J, leaving 12 bases between them. CDR3 length equals 16 residues. CDR1 is LNHDA and CDR2 is SQIVND in the germline V gene (reference sequence). The CDR3 coding sequence is TGTGCCAGTAGTATAGGGGGAGGGGGGCGCAATCAGCCCCAGCATTTT. Protein product: CASSIGGGGRNQPQHF.

DNA for the CDR3: TGTGCCAGCAGCCCGATTTCAGGGTCCTACGAGCAGTACTTC. This translates into CASSPISGSYEQYF. V gene TRBV5-4 combines with J gene TRBJ2-7; maybe TRBD1 (5 bases). The CDR3 has 14 residues. Germline CDR1 and CDR2: SGHNT and YYREEE (reference sequence). V dropped 4 bases and J dropped 1 base, with 12 bases sitting between them.

This rearrangement joins TRBV7-9 to TRBJ2-3; TRBD2 aligns across 11 bases. The germline gives CDR1 SEHNR, CDR2 FQNEAQ (reference sequence). The CDR3 is made up of 16 amino acids. The V segment lost 4 bases and the J segment 5 bases; nucleotides outside the gene matches: 8. The CDR3 nucleotides read TGTGCCAGCAGCTCCGGGACTAGCGGAGGGAGAGATACGCAGTATTTT. Residues: CASSSGTSGGRDTQYF.

CDR3 loop: CASGTDRGGEQYF. CDR3 in DNA: TGTGCCAGCGGGACCGACAGGGGTGGTGAGCAGTACTTC. The chain recombines TRBV2 with TRBJ2-7; 8 bases fit TRBD1. V shed 8 bases and J 7 bases; nucleotides not matched to a gene: 10. This CDR3 region has 13 residues. CDR1 is SNHLY and CDR2 is FYNNEI in the germline V gene.

This clone was seen only a few times. The chain combines TRBV6-4 with TRBJ1-5; 7 bases align to TRBD1. The trim removed 3 bases at V and 2 bases at J, leaving 13 bases unmatched. This CDR3 is 18 amino acids long. Germline CDR1 MRHNA, CDR2 SNTAGT. CDR3 protein: CASSEGRQGGRGNQPQHF. The CDR3 nucleotides are TGTGCCAGCAGTGAGGGGCGACAGGGCGGGCGTGGCAATCAGCCCCAGCATTTT.

This clone was found a few times. V gene TRBV7-2 combines with J gene TRBJ1-1; D is possibly TRBD1 (6 bases). Per germline, CDR1 SGHTA and CDR2 FQGNSA. V shed 5 bases and J shed 2 bases, with 12 bases lying between them. The CDR3 spans 14 residues. The CDR3 region is CASSHGTLNTEAFF. The CDR3 coding sequence is TGTGCCAGCAGCCACGGGACACTTAACACTGAAGCTTTCTTT.

The chain couples TRBV27 to TRBJ2-1; D is possibly TRBD1 (6 bases). V was trimmed by 4 bases and J by 5 bases, leaving 15 bases between them. The CDR3 extends over 15 amino acids. CDR1 is MNHEY, CDR2 SMNVEV, per germline (reference sequence). The CDR3 region is CASSYPGTGHNEQFF. CDR3 DNA: TGTGCCAGCAGTTATCCAGGAACAGGGCACAATGAGCAGTTCTTC.